This TCR beta chain originates from a study of blood T cell repertoires in COVID-19. Study overall: Material from acute and convalescent COVID-19 was sourced from the United States, Italy and Spain. Nucleic acid was either cDNA or gDNA, and it came from T cells, B-cell-depleted T cells, or PBMCs.

Trimming took off 1 base at V and 9 bases at J, with 4 bases between the two ends. The CDR3 runs 11 residues. CDR1 and CDR2 from the germline V gene are SEHNR and FQNEAQ (reference sequence). Per the authors' pipeline: Scientists estimated how many nucleated cells there were by amplifying reference gene primers. Data came from immunoSEQ multiplex PCR; TCRdb stores just in-frame clones and leaves some out. D and trimming come from the DNA, and the V and J calls and clone size come from that table. The sample includes a few hundred thousand clones, around 89% of them seen just once. The clonotype was recovered from a man between 25 and 39 years old with acute or convalescent COVID-19. Material: peripheral blood. This chain joins TRBV7-9 and TRBJ2-1; D ambiguous. The CDR3, as DNA: TGTGCCAGCAGCTTAGAGCGTGAGCAGTTCTTC. Translated, it gives CASSLEREQFF.